This T cell receptor beta chain is from a study of blood T cell repertoires in COVID-19. For the study at large: The origin of the acute and convalescent COVID-19 samples was the United States, Italy and Spain. T cells, B-cell-depleted T cells, or PBMCs supplied cDNA or gDNA.

Per the authors' pipeline: Estimation of nucleated cell counts relied on the amplification of reference gene primers. Assay used: immunoSEQ multiplex PCR; TCRdb lists only in-frame clones, some missing. V, J and clone size derive from that table, while D and trimming were established from the DNA sequence. The profile covers approximately 260,000 clones, with about 80% appearing a single time and approximately 9.6% taken by the ten largest. The CDR3 runs 14 residues. The V segment lost 6 bases and the J segment 4 bases; nucleotides outside the gene matches: 5. CDR1 and CDR2 from the germline V gene are SGDLS and YYNGEE.

The V gene is TRBV9, the J gene TRBJ1-1, with 11 positions matching TRBD1. This receptor was identified in a woman of 80 years or more with acute or convalescent COVID-19. The source material was peripheral blood. The DNA of the CDR3 is TGTGCCAGCACCGTCGGACAGGGGGCCACTGAAGCTTTCTTT. This codes for CASTVGQGATEAFF.